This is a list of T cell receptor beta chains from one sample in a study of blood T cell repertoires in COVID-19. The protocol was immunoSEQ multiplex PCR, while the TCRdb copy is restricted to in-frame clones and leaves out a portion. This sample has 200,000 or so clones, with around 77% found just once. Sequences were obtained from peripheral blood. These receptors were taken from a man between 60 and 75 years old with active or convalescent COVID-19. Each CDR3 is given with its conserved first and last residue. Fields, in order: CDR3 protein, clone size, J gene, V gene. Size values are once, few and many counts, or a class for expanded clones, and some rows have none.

CDR3: CASSTQGSNQPQHF
size: .
J: TRBJ1-5
V: TRBV6-2/TRBV6-3

CDR3: CASSIGQGFNTEAFF
size: .
J: TRBJ1-1
V: TRBV19

CDR3: CASRVDMGHEQYF
size: .
J: TRBJ2-7
V: TRBV7-2

CDR3: CASSLARLLNTEAFF
size: .
J: TRBJ1-1
V: TRBV7-9

CDR3: CASSLYSRGKETQYF
size: .
J: TRBJ2-5
V: TRBV11-1

CDR3: CASSPTGDTQYF
size: .
J: TRBJ2-3
V: TRBV14

CDR3: CASTVGTSGYNEQFF
size: .
J: TRBJ2-1
V: TRBV5-1

CDR3: CASSLAAGAATYEQYF
size: few
J: TRBJ2-7
V: TRBV7-8

CDR3: CASSPAGQGAAYEQYF
size: few
J: TRBJ2-7
V: TRBV18

CDR3: CASSYGGEETQYF
size: .
J: TRBJ2-5
V: TRBV6-2/TRBV6-3

CDR3: CASSSYRASNSPLHF
size: .
J: TRBJ1-6
V: TRBV7-8

CDR3: CASSLSVPSGSSGETQYF
size: .
J: TRBJ2-5
V: TRBV28

CDR3: CATSTHTREFYGYTF
size: few
J: TRBJ1-2
V: TRBV15

CDR3: CASSPRDRPYNEQFF
size: .
J: TRBJ2-1
V: TRBV19

CDR3: CASSEAAGGYGYTF
size: .
J: TRBJ1-2
V: TRBV6-1